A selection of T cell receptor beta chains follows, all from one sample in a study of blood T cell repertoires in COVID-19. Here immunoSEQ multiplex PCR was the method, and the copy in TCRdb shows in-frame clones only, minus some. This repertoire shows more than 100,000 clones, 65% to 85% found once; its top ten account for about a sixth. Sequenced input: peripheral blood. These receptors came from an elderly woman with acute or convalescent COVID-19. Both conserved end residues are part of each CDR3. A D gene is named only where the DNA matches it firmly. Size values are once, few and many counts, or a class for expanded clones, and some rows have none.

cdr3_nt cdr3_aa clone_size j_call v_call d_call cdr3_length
TGCGCCAGCAGCTTGTCTGGCACAGATACGCAGTATTTT CASSLSGTDTQYF few TRBJ2-3 TRBV5-1 - 13
TGTGCCAGCAGTTACGCGTCGTTGGGGGCCTTGGGTGAGCAGTTCTTC CASSYASLGALGEQFF - TRBJ2-1 TRBV6-6 - 16
TGTGCCAGCAGCTTGGAGCCCAACACTGAAGCTTTCTTT CASSLEPNTEAFF - TRBJ1-1 TRBV7-9 - 13
TGTGCCAGCAGCTTGGCAATTGGGGGGTCCTACAATGAGCAGTTCTTC CASSLAIGGSYNEQFF - TRBJ2-1 TRBV13 - 16
TGTGCCAGCAGCTTAACAGGGGTAAACTATGGCTACACCTTC CASSLTGVNYGYTF once TRBJ1-2 TRBV7-9 TRBD1 14
TGCAGCGTTGCGCCGGGTGGGAACTATGGCTACACCTTC CSVAPGGNYGYTF - TRBJ1-2 TRBV29-1 - 13
TGTGCCAGCTCAACCGGGACAGGCGATAATTCACCCCTCCACTTT CASSTGTGDNSPLHF - TRBJ1-6 TRBV18 TRBD1 15
TGTGCCTGGAGTGTGACCGACTCCCCCTACGAGCAGTACTTC CAWSVTDSPYEQYF - TRBJ2-7 TRBV30 - 14
TGCAGTGCTAGCGAGCGGGACGAGCAGTACTTC CSASERDEQYF few TRBJ2-7 TRBV20-1 - 11
TGTGCCAGTAGTATCGGCCAGGGGGCTGACGAGCAGTACTTC CASSIGQGADEQYF once TRBJ2-7 TRBV19 TRBD1 14
TGTGCCAGTAGTCACGGTTCGAACACCGGGGAGCTGTTTTTT CASSHGSNTGELFF - TRBJ2-2 TRBV19 - 14
TGTGCCGGGGGCTGGGGGCTTGACACCGGGGAGCTGTTTTTT CAGGWGLDTGELFF - TRBJ2-2 TRBV5-5 - 14
TGTGCCAGCAGCTTAAGCGCAGGGGCCCCTTACGAGCAGTACTTC CASSLSAGAPYEQYF - TRBJ2-7 TRBV7-2 - 15
TGTGCCAGTAGGGACAGCTATAATTCACCCCTCCACTTT CASRDSYNSPLHF - TRBJ1-6 TRBV2 TRBD1 13
TGCGCCAGCAGCCAAGGACTAGCCGGGTCCTTTGGCTACACCTTC CASSQGLAGSFGYTF - TRBJ1-2 TRBV4-3 - 15
TGCGCCAGCAGCCAAGTTGTCGGGACAGGGGATGTCTATGGCTACACCTTC CASSQVVGTGDVYGYTF - TRBJ1-2 TRBV4-3 TRBD1 17
TGTGCCAGCAGTCGGGACACGAATGGCTACACCTTC CASSRDTNGYTF few TRBJ1-2 TRBV5-4 - 12
TGTGCCAGCAGCGACAGGGGGCTGATTGGCTACACCTTC CASSDRGLIGYTF - TRBJ1-2 TRBV25-1 TRBD1 13
TGTGCCACCAGCAGAGATGGGCAGGCAAGGCATCAGCCCCAGCATTTT CATSRDGQARHQPQHF - TRBJ1-5 TRBV15 - 16
TGTGCCAGTAGTATAGCCGGACTGTCCTCCTACAATGAGCAGTTCTTC CASSIAGLSSYNEQFF - TRBJ2-1 TRBV19 - 16
TGTGCCAGCAGTAGGACAGGGGGTTGGTATGGCTACACCTTC CASSRTGGWYGYTF - TRBJ1-2 TRBV6-5 TRBD1 14
TGTGCCACCAGCTTACGGTCGTCCTACGAGCAGTACTTC CATSLRSSYEQYF - TRBJ2-7 TRBV15 - 13
TGCGCCAGCAGCCGGGGACTAGATGGTCCCGGGGAGCTGTTTTTT CASSRGLDGPGELFF - TRBJ2-2 TRBV4-3 TRBD2 15
TGCGCCAGCAGCCGCAACAGGGAGCATTATTCCTACAATGAGCAGTTCTTC CASSRNREHYSYNEQFF few TRBJ2-1 TRBV4-3 - 17
TGTGCCACCAGCAGAACAGATAACACCGGGGAGCTGTTTTTT CATSRTDNTGELFF - TRBJ2-2 TRBV15 - 14
TGTGCCAGCAGTAGCCCCCCGGCGGGCGGCCAGCCCCAGCATTTT CASSSPPAGGQPQHF once TRBJ1-5 TRBV6-5 - 15
TGTGCCAGCAGCTCCGGACAGGGGGAGGGAAATGAGCAGTTCTTC CASSSGQGEGNEQFF once TRBJ2-1 TRBV7-7 TRBD1 15
TGTGCCTGGAGCGGGGGGGCAGGGATGAACACTGAAGCTTTCTTT CAWSGGAGMNTEAFF once TRBJ1-1 TRBV30 - 15
TGTGCCAGCTCACCACCGTCAGGTCCTAACACCGGGGAGCTGTTTTTT CASSPPSGPNTGELFF once TRBJ2-2 TRBV18 - 16
TGCGCCAGCAGTAGGCAGGGGGAGACCCAGTACTTC CASSRQGETQYF - TRBJ2-5 TRBV5-1 - 12
TGTGCCAGCAGCTCCACTAGCCAAGAGACCCAGTACTTC CASSSTSQETQYF once TRBJ2-5 TRBV11-2 - 13
TGTGCCAGCAGCTTACTCCCCGGGGCTGGAAACACCATATATTTT CASSLLPGAGNTIYF - TRBJ1-3 TRBV7-9 - 15
TGTGCCAGTAGTATAGGACAGGGCTACGAGCAGTACTTC CASSIGQGYEQYF - TRBJ2-7 TRBV19 TRBD1 13
TGTGCCAGCAGCGGGACAGGGAGTACTGAAGCTTTCTTT CASSGTGSTEAFF - TRBJ1-1 TRBV9 TRBD1 13
TGTGCCAGCAGTCAACAAGGGGGAATTGAAAAACTGTTTTTT CASSQQGGIEKLFF - TRBJ1-4 TRBV6-2/TRBV6-3 - 14
TGTGCCAGCAGCCAAGATCGAGCGGGAACCTACGAGCAGTACTTC CASSQDRAGTYEQYF - TRBJ2-7 TRBV14 TRBD2 15
TGTGCCAGCAGTATTAGGGACAGTACTAACTATGGCTACACCTTC CASSIRDSTNYGYTF - TRBJ1-2 TRBV6-5 TRBD1 15
TGTGCCAGCAGCTTGTCCGGTACTACCGGGGAGCTGTTTTTT CASSLSGTTGELFF few TRBJ2-2 TRBV5-8 - 14
TGTGCCAGCAGCAGATGGGGGCCTAACTATGGCTACACCTTC CASSRWGPNYGYTF - TRBJ1-2 TRBV13 - 14
TGCGCCAGCAGCTTGGGACTAAAGAAGACCTATGGCTACACCTTC CASSLGLKKTYGYTF few TRBJ1-2 TRBV5-1 - 15
TGTGCCAGCAGCTTTGGGACAGCCTACGAGCAGTACTTC CASSFGTAYEQYF - TRBJ2-7 TRBV5-6 TRBD1 13
TGTGCCAGCAGTTTGGGCCTAAACTATGGCTACACCTTC CASSLGLNYGYTF - TRBJ1-2 TRBV27 - 13
TGTGCCAGCAGCTCCCAGCCGCCGGGACTAGCGACCAATGAGCAGTTCTTC CASSSQPPGLATNEQFF - TRBJ2-1 TRBV7-8 TRBD2 17
TGCAGTGCTCGAGACGGACAAGGGCAGTACTTC CSARDGQGQYF few TRBJ2-7 TRBV20-1 - 11
TGTGCCTGGAGTGTACCCGGGGAGCAGTTCTTC CAWSVPGEQFF once TRBJ2-1 TRBV30 - 11
TGTGCCAGCAGCTTGCTCGCGAGGCCCGAGCGACGCGGCTACACCTTC CASSLLARPERRGYTF once TRBJ1-2 TRBV7-8 - 16
TGTGCCATCAGTGACCGCGGGACAGGGGTAGGCTACACCTTC CAISDRGTGVGYTF - TRBJ1-2 TRBV10-3 TRBD1 14
TGTGCCAGCAGCCCACTGACCCAAACGGGGACTGAAGCTTTCTTT CASSPLTQTGTEAFF - TRBJ1-1 TRBV11-2 - 15
TGTGCCAGCAGCCAGCAGGACAGGGGAGCTTTCTTT CASSQQDRGAFF once TRBJ1-1 TRBV7-9 TRBD1 12
TGTGCCAGTAGTAGGGACATCGGGGGGACTGAAGCTTTCTTT CASSRDIGGTEAFF - TRBJ1-1 TRBV19 - 14
TGCGCCAGCAGTGACCTCACATTGGGACTAGCGGATCAAGAGCAGTACTTC CASSDLTLGLADQEQYF - TRBJ2-7 TRBV10-2 TRBD2 17
TGTGCTAGCAGCTTAGGTAGTCAGGGGCCGTGGGAGACCCAGTACTTC CASSLGSQGPWETQYF - TRBJ2-5 TRBV7-7 - 16
TGTGCCAGCAGCGTACTAGCGGGAGGGGAGAATGAGCAGTTCTTC CASSVLAGGENEQFF - TRBJ2-1 TRBV9 TRBD2 15
TGTGCCAGCAGCCTAGGACATCCGAACACTGAAGCTTTCTTT CASSLGHPNTEAFF - TRBJ1-1 TRBV7-9 - 14
TGTGCCAGTCGGACCTTCCGGGGACTCCAGAACACCGGGGAGCTGTTTTTT CASRTFRGLQNTGELFF - TRBJ2-2 TRBV19 - 17
TGTGCCAGCACCTGGACAGGGAACACTGAAGCTTTCTTT CASTWTGNTEAFF - TRBJ1-1 TRBV12-3/TRBV12-4 TRBD1 13
TGTGCCAGCAGTCCACCAAGGGGGACCCAGTACTTC CASSPPRGTQYF - TRBJ2-5 TRBV12-3/TRBV12-4 - 12
TGTGCCATCAGTGGCCAGGACAGGGGCACCTCCTACGAGCAGTACTTC CAISGQDRGTSYEQYF - TRBJ2-7 TRBV10-3 TRBD1 16
TGCGCCAGCAGACAGGGACGCGGCTACACCTTC CASRQGRGYTF - TRBJ1-2 TRBV4-1 - 11
TGCAGCGTTGAAACGGGGCGGGAGGTGGATACGCAGTATTTT CSVETGREVDTQYF - TRBJ2-3 TRBV29-1 TRBD2 14